This is a list of T cell receptor beta chains from one sample in a study of CD8 T cells in Susac syndrome. TCRdb re-analysed the immunoSEQ multiplex PCR reads in MiXCR, keeping a single row per CDR3 protein. The sample lists more than 95,000 distinct CDR3 sequences; 90% to 95% were seen once. The sequencing input was CD4+ T cells from PBMCs. The receptors derive from a human donor in good health. The CDR3 runs from the conserved cysteine through the conserved F or W. The D gene is left open where the match is weak. Only some rows state a clone size, as once, few, many or a class for expanded clones.

j_call,clone_size,v_call,d_call,cdr3_aa,cdr3_nt
TRBJ2-7,once,TRBV10-3,-,CATRGLGAHEQYF,TGTGCCACCAGGGGCCTTGGGGCCCACGAGCAGTACTTC
TRBJ2-4,once,TRBV20-1,-,CSARDGAGAKNIQYF,TGCAGTGCTAGAGACGGTGCGGGGGCCAAAAACATTCAGTACTTC
TRBJ1-2,-,TRBV5-4,-,CASSLPGSYGYTF,TGTGCCAGCAGCTTACCGGGGAGCTATGGCTACACCTTC
TRBJ2-5,-,TRBV6-5,-,CASSPTGLGETQYF,TGTGCCAGCAGTCCAACAGGGCTTGGAGAGACCCAGTACTTC
TRBJ1-2,-,TRBV9,TRBD1,CASSVGQGSGYTF,TGTGCCAGCAGCGTAGGACAGGGGAGCGGCTACACCTTC
TRBJ1-2,few,TRBV6-6,-,CASSFLDSRYGYTF,TGTGCCAGCAGTTTTCTGGACAGTCGCTATGGCTACACCTTC
TRBJ2-7,-,TRBV6-2/TRBV6-3,TRBD2,CASSNSGTSWSEQYF,TGTGCCAGCAGTAACTCCGGGACTAGCTGGAGCGAGCAGTACTTC
TRBJ2-7,-,TRBV29-1,TRBD1,CSVRQGGREYEQYF,TGCAGCGTCCGACAGGGGGGGAGAGAGTACGAGCAGTACTTC
TRBJ2-1,-,TRBV27,-,CASSMGGRQFF,TGTGCCAGCAGTATGGGCGGGCGACAGTTCTTC
TRBJ2-5,-,TRBV6-2/TRBV6-3,-,CASSELPRGLDRETQYF,TGTGCCAGCAGCGAACTACCAAGGGGTCTGGATAGAGAGACCCAGTACTTC
TRBJ1-4,once,TRBV9,TRBD1,CASSVLGTAHEKLFF,TGTGCCAGCAGCGTACTCGGGACAGCCCACGAAAAACTGTTTTTT
TRBJ1-1,few,TRBV6-6,TRBD1,CASSYPGITGGAFF,TGTGCCAGCAGTTACCCGGGAATAACAGGGGGAGCTTTCTTT
TRBJ2-5,-,TRBV7-6,-,CASTGGRQETQYF,TGTGCCAGCACAGGAGGACGGCAAGAGACCCAGTACTTC
TRBJ2-1,few,TRBV5-6,TRBD2,CASSFASGSYNEQFF,TGTGCCAGCAGCTTTGCTAGCGGGAGTTACAATGAGCAGTTCTTC
TRBJ2-1,-,TRBV20-1,TRBD2,CSARDGVAGGPEDEQFF,TGCAGTGCTAGAGACGGGGTAGCGGGAGGACCAGAGGATGAGCAGTTCTTC
TRBJ2-3,-,TRBV7-2,-,CASSYEWRDTQYF,TGTGCCAGCAGCTACGAGTGGCGGGATACGCAGTATTTT